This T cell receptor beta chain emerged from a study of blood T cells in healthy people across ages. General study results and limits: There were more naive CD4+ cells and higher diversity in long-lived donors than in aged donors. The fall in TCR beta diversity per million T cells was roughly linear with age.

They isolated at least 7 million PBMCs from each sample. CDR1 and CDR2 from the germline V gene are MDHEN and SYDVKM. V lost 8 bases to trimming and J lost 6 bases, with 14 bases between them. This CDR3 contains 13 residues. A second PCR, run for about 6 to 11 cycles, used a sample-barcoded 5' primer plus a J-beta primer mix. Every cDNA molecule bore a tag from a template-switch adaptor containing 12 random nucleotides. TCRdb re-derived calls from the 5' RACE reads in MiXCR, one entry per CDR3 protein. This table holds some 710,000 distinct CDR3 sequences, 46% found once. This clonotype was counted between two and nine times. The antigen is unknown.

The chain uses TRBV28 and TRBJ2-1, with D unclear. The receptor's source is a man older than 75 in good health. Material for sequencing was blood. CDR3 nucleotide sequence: TGTGCCAGCGGTCGGGCTAGAGGCAATGAGCAGTTCTTC. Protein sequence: CASGRARGNEQFF. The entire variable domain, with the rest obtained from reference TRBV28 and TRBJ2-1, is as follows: DVKVTQSSRYLVKRTGEKVFLECVQDMDHENMFWYRQDPGLGLRLIYFSYDVKMKEKGDIPEGYSVSREKKERFSLILESASTNQTSMYLCASGRARGNEQFFGPGTRLTVL.